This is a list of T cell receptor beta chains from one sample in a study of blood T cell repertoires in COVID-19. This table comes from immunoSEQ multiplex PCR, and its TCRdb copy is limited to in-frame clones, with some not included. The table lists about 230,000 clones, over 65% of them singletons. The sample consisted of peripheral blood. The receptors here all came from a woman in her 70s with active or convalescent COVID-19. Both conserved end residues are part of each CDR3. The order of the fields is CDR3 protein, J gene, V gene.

CSAASGRYYEQYF	TRBJ2-7	TRBV29-1
CASSSLLGDKSTGELFF	TRBJ2-2	TRBV7-9
CASSLQGLGEAFF	TRBJ1-1	TRBV5-1
CASRRGAGETQYF	TRBJ2-5	TRBV7-8
CASSVTGAGYNEQFF	TRBJ2-1	TRBV5-1
CASSVGRGQETQYF	TRBJ2-5	TRBV9
CASSRKTGGQGMNTEAFF	TRBJ1-1	TRBV4-2
CASSPDRDGNTIYF	TRBJ1-3	TRBV28
CASTTGGGQAYEQYF	TRBJ2-7	TRBV5-1
CASRVRETGELFF	TRBJ2-2	TRBV2
CASSLSSWGDEQFF	TRBJ2-1	TRBV5-1
CASSFRTSGGLEQYF	TRBJ2-7	TRBV5-6
CASSKAGTGSEAFF	TRBJ1-1	TRBV21-1
CASSVAPSTSASSYEQYF	TRBJ2-7	TRBV9
CASSTPSGNYGYTF	TRBJ1-2	TRBV7-2
CASSSMGGQGNTIYF	TRBJ1-3	TRBV5-1
CSVPGVSGNTIYF	TRBJ1-3	TRBV29-1
CASNQGARGGYTF	TRBJ1-2	TRBV11-2
CASRAWGREKLFF	TRBJ1-4	TRBV5-4
CASSVDSVGGDTQYF	TRBJ2-3	TRBV9
CASSLVSGTGAVETQYF	TRBJ2-5	TRBV5-1
CASSSTRTARTQYF	TRBJ2-3	TRBV11-2
CATSREGGGNQPQHF	TRBJ1-5	TRBV15
CASSYLQGDTEAFF	TRBJ1-1	TRBV6-6
CASSFQGVAKNIQYF	TRBJ2-4	TRBV28
CASSLEGEGTEAFF	TRBJ1-1	TRBV5-5
CASSLSGTDTQYF	TRBJ2-3	TRBV5-1
CASSQDRVHNEQFF	TRBJ2-1	TRBV7-6
CASSSTGWGSPLHF	TRBJ1-6	TRBV7-9
CASSLGQGYSPLHF	TRBJ1-6	TRBV7-8
CASSSTSVQETQYF	TRBJ2-5	TRBV5-4
CASSYSGQGNTEAFF	TRBJ1-1	TRBV6-6
CAGQGVTEAFF	TRBJ1-1	TRBV30
CASSHDRVPDNSPLHF	TRBJ1-6	TRBV3-1/TRBV3-2
CASSPRQGETQYF	TRBJ2-5	TRBV7-8
CASSLAQGATGELFF	TRBJ2-2	TRBV5-1
CASSKSPAGGPNEQFF	TRBJ2-1	TRBV19